This T cell receptor (beta chain) was obtained from a study of blood T cell repertoires in COVID-19. Study-wide background: Samples came from the United States, Italy and Spain, spanning acute and convalescent COVID-19. In each case, the material was cDNA or gDNA derived from T cells, B-cell-depleted T cells, or PBMCs.

This CDR3 spans 13 amino acids. Trimming took 6 bases from V and 12 from J; bases not matched to a gene: 9. Only in-frame clones appear in the TCRdb table, and some are missing; sequencing was by immunoSEQ multiplex PCR. Among about 87,000 clones listed, 70% to 85% were seen once. This clone was recorded at least ten times. Sequencing was carried out using peripheral blood. This clonotype was obtained from a woman aged 50 to 60 with acute or convalescent COVID-19. The genes are TRBV12-3 or TRBV12-4 and TRBJ1-2; 11 bases are a match to TRBD1. The CDR3 sequence is CASSLPGTGGNTF. The CDR3 DNA is TGTGCCAGCAGCTTACCCGGGACAGGGGGTAACACCTTC.